This TCR beta chain was captured by sequencing in a study of neurological immune-mediated disorders. Whole-study context: In a group of some 35 multiple sclerosis patients, some 31 had the relapsing-remitting type and 3 had the secondary progressive type.

The method for making cDNA was 5'RACE, and it used 10-nucleotide random UMIs. Sequencing runs each generated in excess of 170 million TCR-beta sequences derived from 15-18 subjects. TCRdb passed the 5' RACE reads through MiXCR, listing each CDR3 protein once. The sample lists 65,000 to 75,000 distinct CDR3 sequences; approximately 5.3% were seen once. This clonotype was observed a handful of times. The unsorted libraries were prepared from 2 million PBMCs (stored at -80 C). Trimming removed 6 bases from V and 0 bases from J, with 9 bases in between. The CDR3 length is 13 residues. Germline V gives CDR1 SGHRS, CDR2 YFSETQ.

Sequencing was done on a sample of PBMCs. The chain joins TRBV5-1 to TRBJ1-1; D uncertain. This TCR was sampled from a human donor with multiple sclerosis. The donor label of this sample is uncertain. CDR3 DNA: TGCGCCAGCAAACCGGAGGTGAACACTGAAGCTTTCTTT. It codes for CASKPEVNTEAFF.